What follows are 17 T cell receptor beta chains derived from one specimen sequenced in a study of cytomegalovirus exposure and HLA in healthy donors. The PCR ran on 60 Vbeta and 13 Jbeta primers. Sequencing was performed with immunoSEQ multiplex PCR; in TCRdb, only in-frame clones are kept and a portion is missing. The sample has 110,000 to 150,000 clones, about 82% seen once. Sequenced input: PBMCs. The receptors were gathered from a male donor in good health and CMV-seronegative.

The chain employs TRBV6-5 and TRBJ1-1; possibly TRBD1 for D (6 bases). This CDR3 region has 13 residues. Trimming left V 5 bases short and J 2 bases short, with 9 bases between. Germline CDR1 and CDR2: MNHEY and SVGAGI. CDR3 region: CASSTGRNTEAFF. The CDR3 DNA sequence: TGTGCCAGCAGTACAGGGAGAAACACTGAAGCTTTCTTT.

This clone has just a few counts. The chain couples TRBV15 to TRBJ2-4, with a tentative D call TRBD2 (6 bases). The length of the CDR3 is 17 residues. Trimming shortened V by 0 bases and J by 7 bases, and 19 bases separated the two germline ends. Germline CDR1 LNHNV, CDR2 YYDKDF (reference sequence). The CDR3 spells CATSRDVYWGVWNIQYF. The DNA for the CDR3 is TGTGCCACCAGCAGAGACGTTTATTGGGGGGTTTGGAACATTCAGTACTTC.

The CDR3 sequence: CASRQGSRNIQYF. The CDR3 region has the DNA TGTGCCAGTAGACAGGGGAGTCGGAACATTCAGTACTTC. The rearrangement joins TRBV19 to TRBJ2-4; 7 bases match TRBD1. The germline V gene encodes CDR1 LNHDA and CDR2 SQIVND (reference sequence). The V segment lost 6 bases and the J segment 7 bases; nucleotides outside the gene matches: 6. The CDR3 has 13 residues.

The genes are TRBV28 and TRBJ2-1, with 9 bases lining up with TRBD1. V was pared by 4 bases and J by 7 bases, with 5 bases of the junction left unmatched. CDR1 is MDHEN, CDR2 SYDVKM, per germline. The CDR3 spans 14 residues. CDR3 sequence (DNA): TGTGCCAGCAGTTCCGGGACAGGGAATAATGAGCAGTTCTTC. Amino acid sequence: CASSSGTGNNEQFF. The full variable domain, in which reference TRBV28 and TRBJ2-1 provide the parts outside the CDR3, is DVKVTQSSRYLVKRTGEKVFLECVQDMDHENMFWYRQDPGLGLRLIYFSYDVKMKEKGDIPEGYSVSREKKERFSLILESASTNQTSMYLCASSSGTGNNEQFFGPGTRLTVL.

V gene TRBV30 combines with J gene TRBJ2-7; perhaps TRBD2 as D (6 bases). The CDR3 spans 14 residues. Germline CDR1 GTSNPN, CDR2 SVGIG (reference sequence). Between the trimmed V and J ends, which lost 3 bases and 2 bases, there was a span of 14 bases. Here the CDR3 reads CAWSTTGTPYEQYF. The CDR3 nucleotides are TGTGCCTGGAGCACCACCGGGACTCCCTACGAGCAGTACTTC.

V and J are TRBV21-1 and TRBJ1-6. TRBV21-1 is marked as a pseudogene. The CDR3 runs 16 residues. CDR3: CASSPPGGSYNSPLHF. The CDR3, as DNA: TGTGCCAGCAGCCCCCCCGGGGGGTCCTATAATTCACCCCTCCACTTT.

As regards this clone: Different DNA sequences within this sample yield the same CDR3. The genes are TRBV30 and TRBJ1-3, with TRBD1 as a possible D gene (6 bases). V lost 5 bases and J 4 bases, leaving 9 bases between the germline ends. Germline V gene data show CDR1 as GTSNPN and CDR2 as SVGIG (reference sequence). CDR3 length: 12 residues. In DNA form, the CDR3 reads TGTGCCTGGGGGGACACCGGAAACACCATATATTTT. This sequence encodes CAWGDTGNTIYF.

The chain carries TRBV4-2 and TRBJ1-1; TRBD1 might be the D (5 bases). The V end lost 0 bases, the J end lost 10 bases, and 15 bases lay between the germline ends. The CDR3 has 14 amino acids. CDR1 is LGHNA and CDR2 is YNFKEQ in the germline V gene. The CDR3 DNA follows: TGTGCCAGCAGCCAAGATAACCAGGGTCTGGTAGCTTTCTTT. Amino acid sequence: CASSQDNQGLVAFF.

The CDR3 DNA is TGTGCCAGCAGTGAAGGTGGGACAGGAGGCTACGAGCAGTACTTC. It codes for CASSEGGTGGYEQYF. The V and J genes are TRBV2 and TRBJ2-7; 8 positions match TRBD1. The CDR3 is made up of 15 amino acids. Trimming cost V 1 base and J 3 bases; bases outside gene matches: 5. The germline CDR1 and CDR2 sequences are SNHLY and FYNNEI. The whole variable domain, remainder taken from reference TRBV2 and TRBJ2-7, is EPEVTQTPSHQVTQMGQEVILRCVPISNHLYFYWYRQILGQKVEFLVSFYNNEISEKSEIFDDQFSVERPDGSNFTLKIRSTKLEDSAMYFCASSEGGTGGYEQYFGPGTRLTVT.

The chain couples TRBV6-1 to TRBJ1-1; no definite D call. The CDR3 has 14 residues. Trimming cost V 1 base and J 0 bases, with 6 bases left between them. Per the germline V gene, CDR1 is MNHNS and CDR2 is SASEGT. This CDR3 is CASSEVGLNTEAFF. CDR3 in DNA: TGTGCCAGCAGTGAAGTTGGGCTGAACACTGAAGCTTTCTTT.

The chain joins TRBV6-5 to TRBJ2-5; 7 nucleotides agree with TRBD1. The V and J ends lost 1 base and 3 bases, in that order; junction bases with no gene match: 8. The CDR3 is 16 residues long. Germline loops: CDR1 MNHEY, CDR2 SVGAGI. CDR3 bases: TGTGCCAGCAGTTACTTGATCGGGACAGAGAAAGAGACCCAGTACTTC. It is translated as CASSYLIGTEKETQYF.

This sequence joins TRBV5-1 and TRBJ2-5, with TRBD1 identical over 9 bases. The germline gives CDR1 SGHRS, CDR2 YFSETQ. The trim removed 9 bases at V and 7 bases at J, leaving 13 bases unmatched. The CDR3 sequence is 14 residues long. Here the CDR3 DNA reads TGCGCCATCAAGACTCCGGGACAGGGAGCGACCCAGTACTTC. Protein sequence: CAIKTPGQGATQYF.

The chain links TRBV15 to TRBJ2-1, with D possibly matching TRBD1 (5 bases). Per germline, CDR1 LNHNV and CDR2 YYDKDF (reference sequence). The CDR3 is 15 amino acids. Deletions cut 0 bases from V and 12 bases from J, with 18 bases between. The CDR3 coding sequence is TGTGCCACCAGCAGAGATTATGGCCCTCAGCAGGGGCAGTTCTTC. It yields the protein CATSRDYGPQQGQFF.

The chain is built from TRBV7-9 and TRBJ2-5, with 11 bases that match TRBD1. This CDR3 has 18 residues. Trimming at V came to 5 bases and at J to 0 bases, leaving 11 bases not matched to a gene. CDR1 and CDR2 from the germline V gene are SEHNR and FQNEAQ (reference sequence). This chain's CDR3 is CASSGWTGGATDQETQYF. CDR3 DNA sequence: TGTGCCAGCAGCGGGTGGACAGGGGGCGCGACCGACCAAGAGACCCAGTACTTC. Based on the CDR3 plus reference TRBV7-9 and TRBJ2-5, the full variable domain is DTGVSQNPRHKITKRGQNVTFRCDPISEHNRLYWYRQTLGQGPEFLTYFQNEAQLEKSRLLSDRFSAERPKGSFSTLEIQRTEQGDSAMYLCASSGWTGGATDQETQYFGPGTRLLVL.

The DNA of the CDR3 is TGCGCCAGCAGCGGAGTAGTCTCCGGTCCAGATACGCAGTATTTT. It codes for CASSGVVSGPDTQYF. This sequence joins TRBV5-1 and TRBJ2-3; D gene unclear. The CDR3 spans 15 residues. Germline CDR1 and CDR2: SGHRS and YFSETQ. Trimming removed 4 bases at V and 4 bases at J, with 16 bases between.

The V call is TRBV7-3, the J call TRBJ1-1; D remains unclear. The length of the CDR3 is 13 residues. Germline V CDR1 and CDR2: SGHTA, FQGTGA. Trimming took off 5 bases at V and 10 bases at J, with 17 bases between the two ends. This CDR3 is CASSPQEGSGAFF. The CDR3 region has the DNA TGTGCCAGCAGCCCCCAGGAGGGCAGCGGAGCTTTCTTT.

This clone was seen only a few times. The chain links TRBV19 to TRBJ1-1, with 11 bases lining up with TRBD1. The CDR3 covers 15 residues. V was pared by 5 bases and J by 5 bases, with 7 bases of the junction left unmatched. Per germline, CDR1 LNHDA and CDR2 SQIVND (reference sequence). The CDR3 DNA sequence: TGTGCCAGTAGTTTCGGACAGGGGGCGGGTACTGAAGCTTTCTTT. Translating it yields CASSFGQGAGTEAFF.